This passage covers 10 T cell receptor beta chains from one sample sequenced in a study of T-cell reconstitution after alpha-beta-depleted transplantation in children. Unique molecular identifiers featured in how the TCRbeta library was prepared. TCRdb used MiXCR to reprocess the PCR reads, holding one entry per CDR3 protein. This sample carries hundreds of thousands of distinct CDR3 sequences, around 15% of them seen once, and the ten largest clones take roughly 27%. The material was PBMCs, mostly from graft donor cells, obtained 360 days after TCRalphabeta/CD19-depleted stem cell transplant. These receptors originate from a boy in the first two years of life who had a stem cell transplant for Wiskott-Aldrich syndrome, so the T cells may come from the graft donor.

This chain connects TRBV20-1 to TRBJ2-3, with no clear D. Germline lookup yields CDR1 DFQATT and CDR2 SNEGSKA (reference sequence). The CDR3 sequence is 15 residues long. The ends were cut back, 4 bases at V and 1 base at J, with 15 bases in the middle. This chain's CDR3 is CSATHSLEGTDTQYF. Here the CDR3 DNA reads TGCAGTGCTACCCATAGCCTAGAGGGCACAGATACGCAGTATTTT.

In its sample, this clonotype was seen many times. J is TRBJ1-2 and V is TRBV20-1, with 9 bases aligning to TRBD1. Germline V gene lookup returns CDR1 DFQATT and CDR2 SNEGSKA (reference sequence). The CDR3 sequence is 14 residues long. The V and J ends lost 1 base and 4 bases, in that order; junction bases with no gene match: 4. This CDR3 reads CSARGGTGLYGYTF. For the CDR3, the DNA is TGCAGTGCTAGAGGCGGGACAGGGCTCTATGGCTACACCTTC.

This chain uses TRBV20-1 with TRBJ2-3; D ambiguous. CDR3 length: 8 amino acids. V lost 8 bases and J 6 bases, leaving 3 bases between the germline ends. Germline V CDR1 and CDR2: DFQATT, SNEGSKA (reference sequence). For the CDR3, the DNA is TGCAGTTTGGATACGCAGTATTTT. It is translated as CSLDTQYF.

The chain carries TRBV3-1 and TRBJ2-2; 9 bases agree with TRBD1. The trim removed 2 bases at V and 4 bases at J, leaving 11 bases unmatched. Germline-derived CDR1 and CDR2 are LGHDT and YNNKEL (reference sequence). The CDR3 totals 18 residues. The CDR3: CASSQTTGGLFTTGELFF. In DNA form, the CDR3 reads TGTGCCAGCAGCCAAACTACAGGGGGCCTTTTTACCACCGGGGAGCTGTTTTTT.

The table lists this clonotype with many counts. This chain links TRBV12-3 or TRBV12-4 with TRBJ2-1, with 14 bases identical to TRBD2. With 4 bases clipped from V and 8 bases from J, the junction kept 7 bases outside the gene matches. This CDR3 has 16 residues. CDR3 DNA: TGTGCCAGCAGTTCCGCCGGGACTAGCGGGAGTTATGAGCAGTTCTTC. It translates to CASSSAGTSGSYEQFF.

V gene TRBV7-8 combines with J gene TRBJ2-2; 12 bases are shared with TRBD2. CDR1 is SGHVS, CDR2 FQNEAQ, per germline. The CDR3 length is 20 residues. The ends lost 2 bases at V and 1 base at J; junction bases unmatched: 11. As DNA, the CDR3 is TGTGCCAGCAGCTTACCTGAAAGACTAGCGGGGGCGTTGAACACCGGGGAGCTGTTTTTT. Translated: CASSLPERLAGALNTGELFF.

The rearrangement joins TRBV7-8 to TRBJ2-7; D remains unclear. This CDR3 spans 13 amino acids. Germline V lookup: CDR1 SGHVS, CDR2 FQNEAQ. V was cut by 5 bases and J by 9 bases, with 17 bases left in between. The CDR3 spells CASSTGPEYRQYF. As DNA, the CDR3 is TGTGCCAGCAGCACCGGACCCGAATATAGGCAGTACTTC.

V usage is TRBV6-5 and J usage is TRBJ2-1; D unclear. Trimming pared 6 bases from V and 5 bases from J, leaving 5 bases between. Germline V gene data show CDR1 as MNHEY and CDR2 as SVGAGI. This CDR3 spans 11 amino acids. This chain's CDR3 is CASSLHNEQFF. The CDR3 nucleotides are TGTGCCAGCAGCCTCCACAATGAGCAGTTCTTC.

V gene TRBV2 combines with J gene TRBJ2-1, with 7 bases matching TRBD1. The CDR3 runs 18 residues. Per the germline V gene, CDR1 is SNHLY and CDR2 is FYNNEI. CDR3 nucleotide sequence: TGTACCATCAGTTTAAGCCTACAACTGGGACAGATCTACAATGAGCAGTTCTTC. It translates to CTISLSLQLGQIYNEQFF.

The CDR3 is CASSPSGKLFF. The CDR3, as DNA: TGTGCCAGCAGTCCATCAGGAAAACTGTTTTTT. The gene calls are TRBV12-3 or TRBV12-4 and TRBJ1-4, with D uncertain. The CDR3 consists of 11 residues. The V end was cut by 5 bases, the J end by 10 bases, with 8 bases between.